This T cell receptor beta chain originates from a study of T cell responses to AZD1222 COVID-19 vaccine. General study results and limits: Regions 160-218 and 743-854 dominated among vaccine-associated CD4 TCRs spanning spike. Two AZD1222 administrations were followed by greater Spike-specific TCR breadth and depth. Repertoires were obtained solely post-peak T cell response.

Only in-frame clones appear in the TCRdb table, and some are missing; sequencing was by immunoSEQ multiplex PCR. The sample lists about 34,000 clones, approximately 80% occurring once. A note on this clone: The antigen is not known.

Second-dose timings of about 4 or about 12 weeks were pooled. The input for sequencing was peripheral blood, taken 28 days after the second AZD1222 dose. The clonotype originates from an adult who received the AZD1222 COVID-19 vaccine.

CDR3 amino acids: CASAGDRGADTQYF. The CDR3 DNA reads TGTGCCAGCGCCGGGGACAGGGGGGCAGATACGCAGTATTTT. The chain couples TRBV2 to TRBJ2-3; 11 positions match TRBD1. With V trimmed by 8 bases and J by 4 bases, 5 bases remained unmatched. The CDR3 is made up of 14 amino acids. Germline CDR1 reads SNHLY; CDR2 reads FYNNEI.